This T cell receptor beta chain was identified during a study of Graves' ophthalmopathy and Graves' hyperthyroidism. Broader study findings: A roughly 81% specificity and around 86% sensitivity were achieved by a 13-signature model that separated ophthalmopathy from stable hyperthyroidism.

This clonotype was detected many times. Its antigen is unidentified. Amplification of TCR beta CDR3 regions used RNA transcripts. First-round RT-PCR used HTBI primers; second-round multiplex PCR followed. Using its own MiXCR run on the multiplex PCR reads, TCRdb lists one record per CDR3 protein. The data contain some 200,000 distinct CDR3 sequences, under 30% of them singletons. None of the included patients had other autoimmune diseases, uncontrolled infections, pregnancy or lactation, as these led to exclusion. Someone took the PBMCs out of 10 ml of fresh peripheral blood. This CDR3 has 14 amino acids. Trimming pared 6 bases from V and 0 bases from J, leaving 12 bases between. The germline CDR1 and CDR2 sequences are SQVTM and ANQGSEA.

This TCR came from a man aged 50 or older with Graves' ophthalmopathy. The chain is built from TRBV29-1 and TRBJ1-3, with a possible D match to TRBD1 (5 bases). The specimen was peripheral blood. The CDR3 spells CSVYGTDSGNTIYF. As DNA, the CDR3 is TGCAGCGTGTACGGGACCGACTCTGGAAACACCATATATTTT.